Listed below are T cell receptor beta chains from one sample, sequenced in a study of cytomegalovirus exposure and HLA in healthy donors. Produced via immunoSEQ multiplex PCR; TCRdb's table is partial and in-frame only. The sample holds about 160,000 clones, approximately 70% seen once. Sequenced input: PBMCs. The receptors were sampled from a man aged 40-49 years in good health and CMV-seropositive. The CDR3 runs from the conserved cysteine through the conserved F or W. D genes are given only for firm matches. Expanded clones get a size class; other rows say once, few or many, or leave the size out.

j_call clone_size d_call v_call cdr3_nt cdr3_aa
TRBJ2-7 few TRBD2 TRBV7-9 TGTGCCAGCAGCTTAGGGACTAGTACCGAGCAGTACTTC CASSLGTSTEQYF
TRBJ2-7 . TRBD2 TRBV19 TGTGCCAGTAGTATCGGGACTAGCTCCTACGAGCAGTACTTC CASSIGTSSYEQYF
TRBJ1-1 . . TRBV7-8 TGTGCCAGCAGCCGTTCCGGGGGGAGGAACACTGAAGCTTTCTTT CASSRSGGRNTEAFF
TRBJ1-3 . TRBD1 TRBV5-1 TGCGCCAGCAGCTCCGGGACAGCCGGAAACACCATATATTTT CASSSGTAGNTIYF
TRBJ2-3 . TRBD2 TRBV29-1 TGCAGCGTTGAAGGGACTAGCGCGCCAGATACGCAGTATTTT CSVEGTSAPDTQYF
TRBJ1-1 . TRBD1 TRBV11-2 TGTGCCAGCAGCGCCCCGACCGGGACAGGCGCAACTGAAGCTTTCTTT CASSAPTGTGATEAFF
TRBJ2-1 . TRBD2 TRBV6-5 TGTGCCAGCAGCGGGACTAGCGGAAATGAGCAGTTCTTC CASSGTSGNEQFF
TRBJ1-3 once TRBD1 TRBV13 TGTGCCAGCAGCTCACCGGGACAGGGAAACACCATATATTTT CASSSPGQGNTIYF
TRBJ1-6 . . TRBV5-3 TGTGCCAGAAGCCTACCAGGGGATTTT CARSLPGDF
TRBJ2-4 . TRBD1 TRBV6-1 TGTGCCAGCAGTGACGGGACAGGGAACATTCAGTACTTC CASSDGTGNIQYF
TRBJ1-6 . TRBD1 TRBV6-5 TGTGCCAGCAGTTTTGACAGGGCCGGGGGACCCCTCCACTTT CASSFDRAGGPLHF
TRBJ1-6 few TRBD1 TRBV6-6 TGTGCCAGCAGTTTAAGGGACAGTTTTGGCTCACCCCTCCACTTT CASSLRDSFGSPLHF
TRBJ2-3 few TRBD2 TRBV2 TGTGCCAGCACTAAACGCGGGGGGCGTGATACGCAGTATTTT CASTKRGGRDTQYF
TRBJ1-3 . . TRBV7-9 TGTGCCAGCAGCCTGTCGGGAGCTGGAAACACCATATATTTT CASSLSGAGNTIYF
TRBJ1-1 . . TRBV2 TGTGCCAGCGCGATCCCTCCGACAGGCCTGAACACTGAAGCTTTCTTT CASAIPPTGLNTEAFF
TRBJ1-3 . TRBD1 TRBV28 TGTGCCAGCAGATCACAGGGGTACTCTGGAAACACCATATATTTT CASRSQGYSGNTIYF
TRBJ1-5 once TRBD1 TRBV5-8 TGTGCCAGCAGCCGACCTGAGACAGGGCTACATCAGCCCCAGCATTTT CASSRPETGLHQPQHF
TRBJ2-7 . TRBD1 TRBV7-2 TGTGCCAGCAGCTTAGCGGTACCCGGGACAGGGGCCGCTAACTCCTACGAGCAGTACTTC CASSLAVPGTGAANSYEQYF
TRBJ1-5 . . TRBV10-1 TGCGCCAGCAGTGGCGGCCAGCCCCAGCATTTT CASSGGQPQHF
TRBJ2-2 . TRBD2 TRBV29-1 TGCAGCGTCCTTGGACTAGCGGGGGGGGTCGGGGAGCTGTTTTTT CSVLGLAGGVGELFF
TRBJ2-3 . TRBD2 TRBV9 TGTGCCAGCAGCTCCCGGACTAGCGGGGCGGCGGATACGCAGTATTTT CASSSRTSGAADTQYF
TRBJ1-3 . TRBD1 TRBV18 TGTGCCAGCTCCAGGGGGCGCGAAGGAAACACCATATATTTT CASSRGREGNTIYF
TRBJ2-7 . . TRBV19 TGTGCCAGTAGTAGGGGAGGAGGTGCCTACGAGCAGTACTTC CASSRGGGAYEQYF
TRBJ1-3 . TRBD1 TRBV29-1 TGCAGCGTTGATGAGGCAGGGGGTGGAAACACCATATATTTT CSVDEAGGGNTIYF
TRBJ2-3 . TRBD1 TRBV7-2 TGTGCCAGCAGCTTAGGCCTTCAGACAGGGGCAGATACGCAGTATTTT CASSLGLQTGADTQYF
TRBJ2-5 . TRBD1 TRBV2 TGTGCCAGCAGCCCCGACAGGGCCAAAGAGACCCAGTACTTC CASSPDRAKETQYF
TRBJ2-1 . . TRBV29-1 TGCAGCGGATACACCCCCTTCCTCAGAAGGACAGTCGGTGAGCAGTTCTTC CSGYTPFLRRTVGEQFF
TRBJ1-2 . TRBD1 TRBV6-5 TGTGCCAGCAGTTACTCCGGACAGGGCAACTATGGCTACACCTTC CASSYSGQGNYGYTF
TRBJ1-2 . TRBD1 TRBV27 TGTGCCAGCAGTCTACGGGACAGGGGCGTCAATGGCTACACCTTC CASSLRDRGVNGYTF
TRBJ1-6 . . TRBV6-5 TGTGCCAGCAGTTACACCCCCTCACAACAGGGCTCACCCCTCCACTTT CASSYTPSQQGSPLHF
TRBJ1-2 . TRBD1 TRBV5-5 TGTGCCAGCAGCTTGCCCAGACAGGGGGCGAATGGCTACACCTTC CASSLPRQGANGYTF
TRBJ2-7 . TRBD2 TRBV19 TGTGCCAGTAGTCAGACTAGCGGGCCTTCGTCGGGGGGGTCCTACGAGCAGTACTTC CASSQTSGPSSGGSYEQYF
TRBJ2-5 . . TRBV2 TGTGCCAGCAGTGAATATGCGACAGTCCCTAAAGAGACCCAGTACTTC CASSEYATVPKETQYF